A single sample is the source of the 17 T cell receptor beta chains below, sequenced in a study of CD8 T cells in ankylosing spondylitis. Overall study findings and caveats: Blood from ankylosing spondylitis patients appeared to carry a characteristic eight-variant TCR beta motif.

TCRdb re-called the 5' RACE reads through MiXCR, storing one row per CDR3 protein. Of a few hundred thousand distinct CDR3 sequences in the sample, around 7.6% were seen once. Their recognized antigens are unknown. Sequenced: blood, either unsorted or a sorted T cell fraction (not recorded which). The receptor source for this set is a male donor with ankylosing spondylitis.

At least ten counts were recorded for this clonotype. The chain links TRBV10-3 to TRBJ2-2, with D perhaps assigned TRBD1 or TRBD2 (5 bases each). V was clipped by 10 bases and J by 3 bases, with 9 bases between them. The CDR3 covers 12 residues. Germline assignment: CDR1 ENHRY and CDR2 SYGVKD. The CDR3: CATGPYTGELFF. The CDR3 nucleotides read TGTGCCACGGGACCCTACACCGGGGAGCTGTTTTTT.

V and J are TRBV9 and TRBJ2-5, with D uncertain. The CDR3 has 15 amino acids. Germline lookup yields CDR1 SGDLS and CDR2 YYNGEE. V lost 6 bases, J lost 5 bases, and 20 bases lay in between. In DNA form, the CDR3 reads TGTGCCAGCAACTCCGGGTCGAAGGCCTGGGAGACCCAGTACTTC. Its protein product is CASNSGSKAWETQYF.

This clonotype has a handful of counts. The chain employs TRBV7-2 and TRBJ1-1, with 8 bases aligning to TRBD1. With 1 base clipped from V and 0 bases from J, the junction kept 4 bases outside the gene matches. Germline CDR1 reads SGHTA; CDR2 reads FQGNSA. CDR3 size: 16 residues. CDR3 sequence (DNA): TGTGCCAGCAGCTTAGACAGGGGGAGCATGAACACTGAAGCTTTCTTT. Amino acid sequence: CASSLDRGSMNTEAFF.

V is TRBV12-3 or TRBV12-4 and J is TRBJ1-1; D call uncertain. CDR3 length: 13 residues. V lost 1 base and J lost 4, with 7 bases in between. The CDR3: CASSLGVSTEAFF. CDR3 DNA sequence: TGTGCCAGCAGTTTAGGTGTGAGCACTGAAGCTTTCTTT.

The chain has TRBV2 and TRBJ2-2, with 11 bases identical to TRBD2. J was trimmed by 0 bases and V by 7 bases; bases with no gene match: 13. Germline assignment: CDR1 SNHLY and CDR2 FYNNEI. The CDR3 has 19 residues. The CDR3 loop reads CASKRLAGTFYSNTGELFF. The CDR3 DNA sequence: TGTGCCAGCAAAAGACTAGCGGGGACCTTTTACTCGAACACCGGGGAGCTGTTTTTT.

This clonotype was observed many times. The V call is TRBV9, the J call TRBJ1-5; 7 bases are shared with TRBD1. CDR1 and CDR2 (germline): SGDLS, YYNGEE. The V gene end was trimmed by 1 base and the J gene end by 0 bases; junction bases not matched to a gene: 16. The CDR3 has 20 amino acids. The DNA of the CDR3 is TGTGCCAGCAGCGTATGCACGCCGAATGACAGGGCATATAGCAATCAGCCCCAGCATTTT. Its protein product is CASSVCTPNDRAYSNQPQHF.

This clonotype showed up many times. The V gene is TRBV13, the J gene TRBJ2-1; TRBD1 agrees at 7 bases. Germline V lookup: CDR1 PRHDT, CDR2 FYEKMQ (reference sequence). The CDR3 sequence is 16 residues long. V lost 1 base to trimming and J lost 3 bases; unmatched junction nucleotides: 6. The CDR3 protein is CASSLDGTAYYNEQFF. The CDR3 nucleotides read TGTGCCAGCAGCTTAGACGGGACAGCGTACTACAATGAGCAGTTCTTC.

This clonotype came up many times. The chain carries TRBV29-1 and TRBJ2-3; 12 bases line up with TRBD1. The CDR3 is made up of 14 amino acids. V lost 6 bases and J lost 2; bases outside the gene matches: 3. CDR1 is SQVTM, CDR2 ANQGSEA, per germline. CDR3 in amino acids: CSVEGQGATDTQYF. DNA of the CDR3: TGCAGCGTGGAGGGACAGGGGGCCACAGATACGCAGTATTTT.

The chain links TRBV27 to TRBJ2-7; D possibly corresponds to TRBD2 (5 bases). The CDR3 loop spans 15 amino acids. Germline V gives CDR1 MNHEY, CDR2 SMNVEV (reference sequence). V lost 0 bases and J lost 4, with 13 bases in between. CDR3 bases: TGTGCCAGCAGTTTATCTACCAGCGGAGGTTACGAGCAGTACTTC. This encodes CASSLSTSGGYEQYF.

This clonotype was found many times. The chain links TRBV6-1 to TRBJ2-2; weak D call: TRBD2 (5 bases). Germline V gene sequence: CDR1 MNHNS, CDR2 SASEGT. V was cut by 7 bases and J by 1 base, with 7 bases left in between. This CDR3 has 13 residues. The CDR3 reads CASTEGNTGELFF. The DNA for the CDR3 is TGTGCCAGCACCGAGGGGAACACCGGGGAGCTGTTTTTT.

This clonotype was seen ten or more times. J is TRBJ2-2 and V is TRBV9, with D uncertain. Per germline, CDR1 SGDLS and CDR2 YYNGEE. This CDR3 is 14 amino acids long. V dropped 5 bases and J dropped 0 bases, with 8 bases sitting between them. CDR3 coding DNA: TGTGCCAGCAGGGAGTTGTCGAACACCGGGGAGCTGTTTTTT. Translation: CASRELSNTGELFF. The variable domain in full, with the rest retrieved from reference TRBV9 and TRBJ2-2, is DSGVTQTPKHLITATGQRVTLRCSPRSGDLSVYWYQQSLDQGLQFLIQYYNGEERAKGNILERFSAQQFPDLHSELNLSSLELGDSALYFCASRELSNTGELFFGEGSRLTVL.

This clonotype was detected ten times or more. This chain uses TRBV2 with TRBJ1-4; D perhaps matches TRBD1 (5 bases). Trimming removed 5 bases at V and 7 bases at J, with 8 bases between. This CDR3 region has 12 residues. The germline V gene has CDR1 SNHLY and CDR2 FYNNEI. CDR3 amino acids: CASSPGGEKLFF. The CDR3 DNA reads as TGTGCCAGCAGTCCTGGGGGTGAAAAACTGTTTTTT.

Comment on this clonotype: This clone may be a read error of a much larger clone one base away. The chain recombines TRBV3-1 with TRBJ1-5, with D possibly matching TRBD1 (5 bases). This CDR3 contains 17 residues. CDR1 and CDR2 (germline): LGHDT, YNNKEL (reference sequence). The CDR3 protein is CASSPRGRGADNQHQHF. As DNA, the CDR3 is TGTGCCAGCAGCCCCCGGGGGAGGGGCGCGGACAATCAGCACCAGCATTTT.

The table lists this clonotype with a few counts. Sequence at one end of the junction differs from germline and may be a read error. This chain connects TRBV28 to TRBJ2-7; D gene unclear. This CDR3 has 12 amino acids. Germline CDR1 is MDHEN and CDR2 is SYDVKM. CDR3 sequence reads: CASSLGNADLHF. CDR3 bases: TGTGCCAGCAGTTTAGGGAACGCTGACCTGCACTTC.

This clonotype has at least ten counts. The rearrangement joins TRBV7-9 to TRBJ2-2, with 7 nucleotides matching TRBD1. J was trimmed by 0 bases and V by 3 bases; bases with no gene match: 4. CDR3 length: 16 amino acids. The germline V gene encodes CDR1 SEHNR and CDR2 FQNEAQ (reference sequence). In nucleotides, the CDR3 is TGTGCCAGCAGCTTGAGACAGGGACCGAACACCGGGGAGCTGTTTTTT. This sequence encodes CASSLRQGPNTGELFF. The complete variable domain, with remaining parts taken from reference TRBV7-9 and TRBJ2-2, reads DTGVSQNPRHKITKRGQNVTFRCDPISEHNRLYWYRQTLGQGPEFLTYFQNEAQLEKSRLLSDRFSAERPKGSFSTLEIQRTEQGDSAMYLCASSLRQGPNTGELFFGEGSRLTVL.

The chain links TRBV2 to TRBJ2-7, with 8 bases that match TRBD2. The CDR3 runs to 14 residues. The germline gives CDR1 SNHLY, CDR2 FYNNEI. Germline trimming cut 4 bases from V and 1 base from J; bases unmatched to any gene: 3. As DNA, the CDR3 is TGTGCCAGCAGTGTTAGCGGGATGTCCTACGAGCAGTACTTC. Translated, it gives CASSVSGMSYEQYF.

This clonotype was seen just once. The CDR3 region has the DNA TGCGCCAGCAGCTTTAGGAAGGCACTTCGGGACCAAGAGTTTTCAGATACGCAGTATTTT. Amino acids: CASSFRKALRDQEFSDTQYF. This chain joins TRBV5-1 and TRBJ2-3; D is possibly TRBD1 or TRBD2 (5 bases each). Trimming left V 2 bases short and J 4 bases short, with 29 bases between. CDR3 length: 20 amino acids. CDR1 is SGHRS, CDR2 YFSETQ, per germline.